This paragraph reports one T cell receptor (beta chain). The length of the CDR3 is 15 residues. V lost 0 bases and J 8 bases, leaving 14 bases between the germline ends. Germline V gene lookup returns CDR1 LGHNA and CDR2 YNFKEQ. The entry originates in a study of T cells after yellow fever vaccination. Generation of TCR cDNA used 5'RACE template switching (which added a universal primer site and UMIs). TCRdb reprocessed the 5' RACE reads via MiXCR and lists one record per CDR3 protein. This sample has about 320,000 distinct CDR3 sequences, with approximately 4% found just once. The sample was PBMCs, taken 15 days after the yellow fever booster vaccination. The chain couples TRBV4-2 to TRBJ2-4; D perhaps matches TRBD2 (6 bases). The TCR originated in a man between 18 and 35 years old who received the YFV17D yellow fever vaccine. In DNA, the CDR3 is TGTGCCAGCAGCCAAGACAGAGGCCAGCGGGACATTCAGTACTTC. Residues: CASSQDRGQRDIQYF.